Listed below are T cell receptor beta chains from one sample, sequenced in a study of T cells expressing NK-cell markers. TCRdb reanalyzed the 5' RACE reads and collapses them to one entry per CDR3 protein, without DNA. This repertoire includes around 470,000 distinct CDR3 sequences. Material: blood T cells: a sorted CD56 or NKG2C T cell subset, CD4+ or CD8+ T cells, or bulk PBMC T cells (not recorded which). The origin of the receptors is a woman aged 50 to 65 in good health. The CDR3 runs from the conserved cysteine through the conserved F or W.

TRBV30,TRBJ1-1,CAWSVGWMNTEAFF
TRBV2,TRBJ2-5,CASGPPGRTQYF
TRBV4-1,TRBJ2-1,CASSQSRRVEQFF
TRBV6-2/TRBV6-3,TRBJ1-5,CASTHGRNQPQHF
TRBV30,TRBJ1-6,CAWSGSDSRFHF
TRBV3-1,TRBJ2-1,CASSRSGSLTFDEQFF
TRBV7-9,TRBJ2-7,CASSPTTGNYEQYF
TRBV2,TRBJ2-3,CASKRTFTDTQYF
TRBV6-5,TRBJ2-1,CASSYSSASSYNEQFF
TRBV18,TRBJ2-1,CASSPGLFTYNEQFF
TRBV12-3/TRBV12-4,TRBJ2-6,CASSLGDGNSGANVLTF
TRBV15,TRBJ2-2,CATSRELVKDGELFF
TRBV30,TRBJ2-7,CAWSVGRSHEQYF
TRBV5-6,TRBJ2-3,CASSLAQGATDTQYF
TRBV5-1,TRBJ2-3,CASSLGPSGYTDTQYF
TRBV10-3,TRBJ2-3,CAISLSGQDMVADTQYF
TRBV28,TRBJ1-5,CASRLRQFNSNQPQHF
TRBV20-1,TRBJ2-1,CSARYIAGVNEQFF
TRBV10-3,TRBJ2-1,CAASQESINEQFF
TRBV6-6,TRBJ2-2,CASDSFVGELFF
TRBV5-6,TRBJ2-1,CASSRLQSYNEQFF
TRBV6-2/TRBV6-3,TRBJ2-5,CASRRSGQRRETQYF
TRBV12-3/TRBV12-4,TRBJ1-1,CASSLGRGAEAFF
TRBV5-1,TRBJ1-2,CASSNSVGGYTF
TRBV20-1,TRBJ1-5,CSATVAGTSNQPQHF
TRBV7-9,TRBJ2-5,CASSHQGGKETQYF
TRBV7-8,TRBJ2-1,CASSLDENYNEQFF
TRBV7-2,TRBJ2-5,CASSADRVQETQYF
TRBV11-3,TRBJ2-1,CASSFQGSGRIGNEQFF
TRBV12-3/TRBV12-4,TRBJ2-3,CASSRGGALDTDTQYF
TRBV15,TRBJ2-1,CATSRERPNEQFF
TRBV18,TRBJ2-5,CASSLGSNRETQYF
TRBV6-4,TRBJ2-5,CASSRDGGREETQYF
TRBV12-3/TRBV12-4,TRBJ1-6,CASSLGQGRVSPLHF
TRBV5-6,TRBJ2-5,CASSIRGRAIQETQYF
TRBV10-3,TRBJ1-2,CAISGPGSYGYTF
TRBV20-1,TRBJ2-5,CSVLPSGRLGETQYF
TRBV2,TRBJ1-2,CASREGQVNYGYTF
TRBV12-3/TRBV12-4,TRBJ2-5,CASKWGTETQYF
TRBV10-3,TRBJ2-2,CAIRPNSNTGELFF
TRBV6-2/TRBV6-3,TRBJ2-1,CASSYWTSGSFRNEQFF
TRBV6-4,TRBJ2-1,CASSDDYSYNEQFF
TRBV7-2,TRBJ2-1,CASSLDGGADEQFF
TRBV29-1,TRBJ2-5,CSVWGRGETQYF
TRBV5-5,TRBJ1-1,CASSLVGSDTEAFF
TRBV20-1,TRBJ2-7,CRAGVSSYEQYF